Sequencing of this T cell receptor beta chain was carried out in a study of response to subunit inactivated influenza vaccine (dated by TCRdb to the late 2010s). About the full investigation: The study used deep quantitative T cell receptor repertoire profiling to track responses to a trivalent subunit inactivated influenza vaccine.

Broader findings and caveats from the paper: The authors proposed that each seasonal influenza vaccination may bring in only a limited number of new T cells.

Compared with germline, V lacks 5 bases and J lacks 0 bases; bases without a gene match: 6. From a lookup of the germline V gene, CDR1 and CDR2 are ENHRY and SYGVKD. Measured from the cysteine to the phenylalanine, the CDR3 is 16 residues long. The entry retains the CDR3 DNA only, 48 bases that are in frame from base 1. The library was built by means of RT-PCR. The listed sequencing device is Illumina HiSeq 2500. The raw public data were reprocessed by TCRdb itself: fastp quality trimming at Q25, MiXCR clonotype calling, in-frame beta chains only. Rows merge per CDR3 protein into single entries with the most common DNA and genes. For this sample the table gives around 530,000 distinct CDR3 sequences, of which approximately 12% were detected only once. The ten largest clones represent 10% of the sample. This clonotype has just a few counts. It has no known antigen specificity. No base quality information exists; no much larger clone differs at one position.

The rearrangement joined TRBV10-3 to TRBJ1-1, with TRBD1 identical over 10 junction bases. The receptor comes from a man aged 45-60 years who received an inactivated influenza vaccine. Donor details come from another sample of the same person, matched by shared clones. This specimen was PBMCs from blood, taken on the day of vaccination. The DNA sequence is TGTGCCATCAGTCCAGGACAGGGGGGGATGAACACTGAAGCTTTCTTT. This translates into CAISPGQGGMNTEAFF.